This TCR beta chain was sequenced during a study of control samples from healthy donors and cancer patients. This CDR3 has 13 amino acids. Trimming left V 6 bases short and J 0 bases short, with 6 bases between. Germline V gene sequence: CDR1 MDHEN, CDR2 SYDVKM. Measured with immunoSEQ multiplex PCR; TCRdb has only the in-frame clones, and not every one. The sample has 100,000 to 150,000 clones, 75% to 95% seen once. This receptor was taken from a man aged 18 to 35 in good health. J is TRBJ1-5 and V is TRBV28; D gene uncertain. Material: blood. The CDR3 spells CASRGSSNQPQHF. CDR3 sequence (DNA): TGTGCCAGCAGAGGTAGTAGCAATCAGCCCCAGCATTTT.